The clone carrying this T cell receptor beta chain was observed many times. The antigen is undetermined. The time point is: newly diagnosed GD, antithyroid drugs for less than 3 months. Generation of the TCR library employed RNA extracted from PBMCs. This specimen belongs to a study of regulatory T cells in long-lasting Graves disease. Study results and limitations: Limited samples may have lowered accuracy.

Arm-PCR of CDR3 regions and iRepertoire HTBI primers were used to build TCR beta libraries. TCRdb re-called the multiplex PCR reads with MiXCR, one entry per CDR3 protein. The sample carries roughly 420,000 distinct CDR3 sequences, 16% recorded once. This sample also belongs to another study, concerning T cells in Graves' hyperthyroidism and ophthalmopathy. That investigation notes: Most expanded thyroid clonotypes above 0.001 recurred in blood. Ophthalmopathy onset followed model prediction by a median about seven months.

The source of this sequence is a woman between 18 and 29 years old with Graves disease. The sample was peripheral blood mononuclear cells (PBMCs), taken at new diagnosis, from a patient treated with antithyroid drugs.

The DNA for the CDR3 is TGCAGTGCTAGATACTCGACTTACAATGAGCAGTTCTTC. As protein: CSARYSTYNEQFF. The chain uses TRBV20-1 and TRBJ2-1; no firm D call. Deletions cut 2 bases from V and 4 bases from J, with 9 bases between. The CDR3 consists of 13 residues. Germline loops: CDR1 DFQATT, CDR2 SNEGSKA (reference sequence).